This note documents a single T cell receptor beta chain sequence. This clonotype was seen ten or more times. It lacks a known antigen. Per-nucleotide qualities are absent, and no much larger clonotype sits a single base away. For repertoire sequencing, TCR beta CDR3 regions were amplified from RNA transcripts. HTBI primers and the Qiagen OneStep RT-PCR kit were used in a first-round RT-PCR, which was followed by a second-round multiplex PCR, size selection and purification. The libraries underwent paired-end sequencing with 100 bp reads on an Illumina HiSeq2000. Processing in the source paper ran as follows. Reads were processed with SOAPnuke, discarding reads with adapters, uncalled bases, mean Phred below 15, or no exact constant-primer or identifier match. COPE v1.2.5 was used to merge high-quality paired reads. Unique nucleotide sequences were defined as clonotypes and aligned to IMGT TRB V, D and J references using MiTCR v1.1. Analysis was restricted to V-J combinations with a frequency above 0.0001, which covered roughly 99% of repertoires. A TCR clonal expansion and chaos score per V-J combination was defined as the ratio of F50 clonal expansion to chaos observed in the TCRdist matrix. Welch's t-statistics and random forest were used to reduce the features to roughly 14 V-J combinations, which were then used as input to a naive Bayes classifier. Thyroid-blood repertoire similarity was quantified with the Morisita-Horn index. TCRdb took the public reads, trimmed them with fastp at Q25, ran MiXCR for clone calling and kept in-frame beta chains. When rows share a CDR3 protein, they turn into one entry using the most common DNA and genes. TCRdb's processing, not the study's, gives the V and J calls here. The sample includes approximately 150,000 distinct CDR3 sequences, with under 45% observed a single time. The top ten clonotypes cover over 7% of the sample.

Ophthalmopathy patients were characterized by moderately to severely active disease, a Clinical Activity Score of at least 3, a NOSPECS grade of at least 4, and a disease duration under 3 months. Patients with other autoimmune diseases, uncontrolled infections, pregnancy or lactation were excluded from the study. Diagnosis was based on clinical symptoms, serum thyroxine, TRAb, thyroid ultrasound and orbital computed tomography. PBMCs were isolated from 7.5 to 10 ml of fresh peripheral blood by Ficoll-Paque density gradient centrifugation. Trizol reagent was used to extract the total RNA, and its quality was then checked on an Agilent 2100 Bioanalyzer. Counted from cysteine to phenylalanine, this CDR3 has 14 amino acids. Just CDR3 DNA is preserved here, 42 bases in frame from base 1. Between the V and J ends, shortened by 0 bases and 4 bases respectively, the junction contains 9 bases. The germline V gene gives CDR1 as MNHEY and CDR2 as SVGAGI.

The data originate from a study of Graves' ophthalmopathy and Graves' hyperthyroidism listed by TCRdb under 2018. The study in broad terms: Peripheral blood was collected before any treatment was given, at the time of initial diagnosis. Following sample collection, hyperthyroidism patients were given methimazole at a starting dose of 30 mg daily, and ophthalmopathy patients were given high-dose intravenous methylprednisolone. TCR beta repertoire signatures were used to distinguish Graves' ophthalmopathy from Graves' hyperthyroidism and to predict progression to ophthalmopathy. For training and testing, the 100 or so patients in the discovery cohort were randomly divided in a 7:3 ratio. To explore V-J signatures distinguishing ophthalmopathy from hyperthyroidism, a discovery set of some 100 patients (fewer than 45 ophthalmopathy, around 55 stable hyperthyroidism) was enrolled. In roughly 6 hyperthyroidism patients, T-cell repertoires of thyroid tissue and blood were compared. An independent validation cohort was composed of 18 hyperthyroidism patients and over 15 patients who later progressed from hyperthyroidism to ophthalmopathy. In total, over 130 blood samples were TCR-sequenced: approximately 40 ophthalmopathy, 75 hyperthyroidism and some 17 hyperthyroidism-to-ophthalmopathy patients. The study at large found these results: Among expanded thyroid clonotypes with frequency above 0.001, most also showed up in blood, which suggests that blood repertoires may reflect the thyroid immune response. No statistical method was used to predetermine the sample size, and group allocation was not hidden from the investigators. Ophthalmopathy was separated from stable hyperthyroidism by the 13-signature model with about 88% sensitivity and just under 84% specificity in cross-validation and with 80%/75% in the test set. In validation, the model predicted ophthalmopathy progression with more than 70% sensitivity and 72.22% specificity; eleven to twelve predicted patients were CT-confirmed with GO in a median of approximately six months.

Sequencing input: peripheral blood. The chain uses TRBV6-5 and TRBJ2-5; no confident D gene assignment can be made. The TCR comes from a man aged 30 to 39 with Graves' ophthalmopathy. Donor details come from another sample of the same person, matched by shared clones. The DNA is as follows: TGTGCCAGCAGTTACTCGAGGACGATAGAGACCCAGTACTTC. Its protein reads: CASSYSRTIETQYF.